These T cell receptor beta chains were read from a single sample in a study of cytomegalovirus exposure and HLA in healthy donors. Produced via immunoSEQ multiplex PCR; TCRdb's table is partial and in-frame only. The table lists about 180,000 clones, about 81% of them singletons. The specimen was PBMCs. The source is a man aged 35 to 55 in good health and CMV-seronegative. Both conserved end residues are part of each CDR3. Each record gives: CDR3 length, V gene, clone size, J gene, CDR3 protein. The size field is filled for only some rows; it gives once, few, many or a size class.

14	TRBV19	NA	TRBJ2-5	CASSRGQGVETQYF
12	TRBV4-2	once	TRBJ2-1	CASSQDGNEQFF
18	TRBV21-1	NA	TRBJ1-2	CASSKAQFGQETIYGYTF
13	TRBV28	NA	TRBJ2-7	CASSPRMSYERYF
18	TRBV19	NA	TRBJ1-4	CASSPGGFFAATNEKLFF
16	TRBV10-1	NA	TRBJ2-1	CASSELPGQGVNEQFF
17	TRBV27	NA	TRBJ2-1	CASSFLGLAGEHNEQFF
17	TRBV27	NA	TRBJ1-5	CASSGRTGGASNQPQHF
15	TRBV9	NA	TRBJ2-7	CASSVVGQGSIEQYF
17	TRBV27	NA	TRBJ1-1	CASSPLMTAGGNTEAFF
15	TRBV2	few	TRBJ2-2	CASSVGGANTGELFF
12	TRBV6-1	NA	TRBJ2-7	CASNEGKREQYF
11	TRBV30	NA	TRBJ2-4	CAWSSDRVLYF
13	TRBV30	NA	TRBJ2-3	CAWSGGWADTQYF
15	TRBV27	NA	TRBJ2-2	CASSPQAGGTGELFF
14	TRBV12-5	few	TRBJ2-2	CASGRDRNTGELFF
15	TRBV7-3	NA	TRBJ2-1	CASSSPGQGWNEQFF
14	TRBV14	NA	TRBJ2-7	CASSQESGYYEQYF
15	TRBV28	NA	TRBJ2-5	CASSPPQQGIGTQYF
14	TRBV7-2	NA	TRBJ1-1	CASSLGPRNTEAFF
15	TRBV7-9	NA	TRBJ2-7	CASSYQDRGAYEQYF
12	TRBV10-3	NA	TRBJ2-7	CATRDRGYEQYF
16	TRBV5-1	NA	TRBJ2-1	CASSLASGSFYNEQFF
17	TRBV25-1	few	TRBJ1-1	CASSDPTQGSGTTEAFF
15	TRBV27	NA	TRBJ2-3	CASSLFFRGQDTQYF
15	TRBV7-2	NA	TRBJ2-5	CASSPRTSGGKTQYF
12	TRBV30	NA	TRBJ2-1	CAWRQGWNEQFF
15	TRBV7-3	NA	TRBJ2-2	CASSFQGRDTGELFF
13	TRBV30	NA	TRBJ2-7	CAWSVRQGNEQYF
14	TRBV5-1	few	TRBJ2-3	CASLPGGGTDTQYF
17	TRBV27	NA	TRBJ1-1	CASTQTGQVRGGTEAFF
15	TRBV30	NA	TRBJ2-5	CAWSPTRGVQETQYF
15	TRBV4-3	NA	TRBJ1-2	CASSHAGTGSYGYTF